This TCR beta chain was profiled in a study of CD8+CD57+ T cells in acquired aplastic anemia. In the study overall: Quantities of DNA derived from sorted CD4+ and CD8+ cells averaged 3.2 ug. Whole-study findings and limits: Around 30 was the count of CD8+ CDR3 sequences that patients shared with controls.

In regard to this clonotype: The target antigen is unknown.

Before being chosen for sequencing, patients had shown CD8+CD57+ cell expansion by flow cytometry. Diagnosis of severe acquired aplastic anemia applied to all patients. At blood sampling, none of the patients had yet received therapy. The TCR beta profiling, which covered VDJ combination and CDR3 sequence, was carried out using genomic DNA as the template. TCRdb fed the reads into MiXCR, producing one record per CDR3 protein. The sample carries about 120,000 distinct CDR3 sequences, 50% to 60% recorded once. Per the germline V gene, CDR1 is SGDLS and CDR2 is YYNGEE. The length of the CDR3 is 14 residues. V was trimmed by 0 bases and J by 7 bases, leaving 12 bases between them.

The J gene is TRBJ2-3, the V gene TRBV9; no clear D gene. The sequence derives from a human donor with aplastic anemia. The sequencing input was sorted CD4+, CD8+, or CD8+CD57+ T cells (not recorded which) from PBMCs. The CDR3 coding sequence is TGTGCCAGCAGCGTAGACTATGGAGACAATACGCAGTATTTT. It yields the protein CASSVDYGDNTQYF.